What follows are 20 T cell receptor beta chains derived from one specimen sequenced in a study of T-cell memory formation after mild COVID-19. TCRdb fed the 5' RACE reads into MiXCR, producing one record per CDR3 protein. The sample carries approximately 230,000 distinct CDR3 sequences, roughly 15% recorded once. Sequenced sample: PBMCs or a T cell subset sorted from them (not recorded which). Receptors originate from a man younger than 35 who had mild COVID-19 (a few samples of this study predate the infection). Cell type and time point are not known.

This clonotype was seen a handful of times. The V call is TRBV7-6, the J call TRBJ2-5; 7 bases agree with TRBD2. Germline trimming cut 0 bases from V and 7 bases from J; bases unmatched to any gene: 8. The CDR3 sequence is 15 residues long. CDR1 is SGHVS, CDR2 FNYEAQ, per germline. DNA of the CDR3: TGTGCCAGCAGCTTAGCTGGGGAGGGAGGAAGGACCCAGTACTTC. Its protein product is CASSLAGEGGRTQYF.

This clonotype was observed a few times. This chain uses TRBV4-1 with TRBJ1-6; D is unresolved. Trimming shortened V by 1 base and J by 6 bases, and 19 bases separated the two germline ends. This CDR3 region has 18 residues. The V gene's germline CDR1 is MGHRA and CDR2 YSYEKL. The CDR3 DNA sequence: TGCGCCAGCAGCCAAGGGGCCCATCCAATTATTTTTAATTCACCCCTCCACTTT. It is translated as CASSQGAHPIIFNSPLHF.

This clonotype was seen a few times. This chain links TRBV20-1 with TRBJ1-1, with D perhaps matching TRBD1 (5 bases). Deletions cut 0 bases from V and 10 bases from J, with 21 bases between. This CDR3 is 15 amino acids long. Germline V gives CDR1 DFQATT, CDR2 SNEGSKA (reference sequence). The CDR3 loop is CSARDHRQTFRGAFF. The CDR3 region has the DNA TGCAGTGCTAGAGATCATCGACAGACCTTTAGAGGAGCTTTCTTT.

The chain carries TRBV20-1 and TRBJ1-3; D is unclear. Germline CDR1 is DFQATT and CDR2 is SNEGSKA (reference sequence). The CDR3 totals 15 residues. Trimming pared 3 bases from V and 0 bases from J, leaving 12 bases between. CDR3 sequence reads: CSARDSAGSGNTIYF. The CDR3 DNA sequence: TGCAGTGCTAGGGACTCGGCTGGCTCTGGAAACACCATATATTTT.

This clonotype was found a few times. The CDR3 reads CAINSGTSGGRETQYF. In DNA, the CDR3 is TGTGCCATCAATTCCGGGACTAGCGGGGGGCGAGAGACCCAGTACTTC. V and J are TRBV10-3 and TRBJ2-5, with TRBD2 identical over 15 bases. This CDR3 is 16 amino acids long. Unmatched junction bases numbered 7, after V lost 7 bases and J lost 4 bases. Per the germline V gene, CDR1 is ENHRY and CDR2 is SYGVKD.

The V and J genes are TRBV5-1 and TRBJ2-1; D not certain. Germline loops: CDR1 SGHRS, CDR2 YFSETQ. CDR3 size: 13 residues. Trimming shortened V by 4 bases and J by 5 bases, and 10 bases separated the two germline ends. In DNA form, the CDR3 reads TGCGCCAGCAGCCTGGGAATTCACAATGAGCAGTTCTTC. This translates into CASSLGIHNEQFF. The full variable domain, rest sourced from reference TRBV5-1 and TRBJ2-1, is KAGVTQTPRYLIKTRGQQVTLSCSPISGHRSVSWYQQTPGQGLQFLFEYFSETQRNKGNFPGRFSGRQFSNSRSEMNVSTLELGDSALYLCASSLGIHNEQFFGPGTRLTVL.

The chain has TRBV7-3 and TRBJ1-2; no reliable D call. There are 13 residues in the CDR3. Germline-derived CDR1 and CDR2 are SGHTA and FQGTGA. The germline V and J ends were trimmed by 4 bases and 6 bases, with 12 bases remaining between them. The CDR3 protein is CASSSATFDGYTF. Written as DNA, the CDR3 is TGTGCCAGCAGCTCGGCGACGTTCGATGGCTACACCTTC.

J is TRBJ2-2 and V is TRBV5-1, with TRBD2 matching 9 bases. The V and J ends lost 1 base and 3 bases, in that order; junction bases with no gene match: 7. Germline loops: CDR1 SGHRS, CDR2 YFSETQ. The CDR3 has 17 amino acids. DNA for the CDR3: TGCGCCAGCAGCTTGTATGCGGGGGGGGCCTACACCGGGGAGCTGTTTTTT. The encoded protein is CASSLYAGGAYTGELFF.

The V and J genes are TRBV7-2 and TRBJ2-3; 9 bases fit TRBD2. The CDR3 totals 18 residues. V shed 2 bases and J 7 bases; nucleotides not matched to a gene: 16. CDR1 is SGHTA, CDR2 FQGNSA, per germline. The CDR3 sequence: CASSLRMGSGGWGNTQYF. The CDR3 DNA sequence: TGTGCCAGCAGCTTAAGGATGGGTAGCGGGGGATGGGGGAATACGCAGTATTTT.

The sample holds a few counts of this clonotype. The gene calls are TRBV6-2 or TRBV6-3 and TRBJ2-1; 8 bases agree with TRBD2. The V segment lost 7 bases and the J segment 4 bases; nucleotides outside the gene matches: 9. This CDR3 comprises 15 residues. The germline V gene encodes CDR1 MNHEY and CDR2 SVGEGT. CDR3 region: CASIDRGGQYNEQFF. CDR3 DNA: TGTGCCAGCATTGACCGGGGGGGTCAATACAATGAGCAGTTCTTC.

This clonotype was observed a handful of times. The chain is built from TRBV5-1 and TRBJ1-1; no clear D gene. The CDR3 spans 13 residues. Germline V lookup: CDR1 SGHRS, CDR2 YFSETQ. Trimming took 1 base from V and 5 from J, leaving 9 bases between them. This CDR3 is CASSLHGITEAFF. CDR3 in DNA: TGCGCCAGCAGCTTGCACGGGATAACTGAAGCTTTCTTT.

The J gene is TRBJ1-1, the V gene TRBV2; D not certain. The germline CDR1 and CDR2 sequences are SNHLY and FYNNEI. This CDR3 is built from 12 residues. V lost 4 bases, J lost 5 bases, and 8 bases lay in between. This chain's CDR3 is CASSGLGTEAFF. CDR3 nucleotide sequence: TGTGCCAGCAGTGGACTGGGGACTGAAGCTTTCTTT.

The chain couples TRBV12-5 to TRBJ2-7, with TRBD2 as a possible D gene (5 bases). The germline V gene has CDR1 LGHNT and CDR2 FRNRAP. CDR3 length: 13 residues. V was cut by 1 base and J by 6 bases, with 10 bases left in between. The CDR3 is CASGLEEGTEQYF. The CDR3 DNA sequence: TGTGCTAGTGGTTTGGAAGAGGGTACCGAGCAGTACTTC.

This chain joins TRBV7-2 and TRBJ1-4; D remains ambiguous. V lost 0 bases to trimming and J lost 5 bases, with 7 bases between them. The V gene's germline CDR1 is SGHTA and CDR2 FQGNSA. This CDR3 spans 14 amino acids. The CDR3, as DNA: TGTGCCAGCAGCTTAGCGGGCAGCAATGAAAAACTGTTTTTT. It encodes CASSLAGSNEKLFF.

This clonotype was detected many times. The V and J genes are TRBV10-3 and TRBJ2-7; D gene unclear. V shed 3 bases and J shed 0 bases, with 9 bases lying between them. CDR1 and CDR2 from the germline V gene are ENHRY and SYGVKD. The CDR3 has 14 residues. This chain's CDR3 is CAISDIRSSYEQYV. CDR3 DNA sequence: TGTGCCATCAGTGATATCCGCAGCTCCTACGAGCAGTACGTC.

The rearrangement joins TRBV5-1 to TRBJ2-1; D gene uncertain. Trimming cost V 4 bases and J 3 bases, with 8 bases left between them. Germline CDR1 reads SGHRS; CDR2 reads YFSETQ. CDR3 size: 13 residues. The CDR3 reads CASSKGSYNEQFF. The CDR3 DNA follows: TGCGCCAGCAGCAAGGGCAGCTACAATGAGCAGTTCTTC.

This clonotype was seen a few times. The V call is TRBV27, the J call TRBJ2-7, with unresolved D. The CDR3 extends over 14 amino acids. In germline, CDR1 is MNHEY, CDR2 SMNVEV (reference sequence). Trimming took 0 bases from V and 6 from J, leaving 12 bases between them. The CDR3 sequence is CASSLSSGLGEQYV. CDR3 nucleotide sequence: TGTGCCAGCAGTTTATCTTCCGGTTTAGGCGAGCAGTACGTC.

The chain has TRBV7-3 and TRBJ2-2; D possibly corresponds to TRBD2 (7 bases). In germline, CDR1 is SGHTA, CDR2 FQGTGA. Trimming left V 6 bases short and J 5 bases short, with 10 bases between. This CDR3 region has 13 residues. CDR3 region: CASRGGVTGELFF. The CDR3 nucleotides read TGTGCCAGCAGAGGGGGGGTGACCGGGGAGCTGTTTTTT.

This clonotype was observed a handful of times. The CDR3, as DNA: TGCGCCAGCAGCCCGGGACTAGCGGAGACAGATACGCAGTATTTT. It is translated as CASSPGLAETDTQYF. The chain has TRBV5-1 and TRBJ2-3; 11 nucleotides line up with TRBD2. Germline V gene data show CDR1 as SGHRS and CDR2 as YFSETQ. J gave up 3 bases and V 4 bases, and 4 bases lay outside the gene matches. The CDR3 has 15 residues.

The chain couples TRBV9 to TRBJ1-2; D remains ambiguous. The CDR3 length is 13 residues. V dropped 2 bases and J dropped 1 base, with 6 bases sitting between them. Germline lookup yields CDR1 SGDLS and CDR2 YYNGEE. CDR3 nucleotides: TGTGCCAGCAGCGTCGGCCATAACTATGGCTACACCTTC. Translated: CASSVGHNYGYTF.